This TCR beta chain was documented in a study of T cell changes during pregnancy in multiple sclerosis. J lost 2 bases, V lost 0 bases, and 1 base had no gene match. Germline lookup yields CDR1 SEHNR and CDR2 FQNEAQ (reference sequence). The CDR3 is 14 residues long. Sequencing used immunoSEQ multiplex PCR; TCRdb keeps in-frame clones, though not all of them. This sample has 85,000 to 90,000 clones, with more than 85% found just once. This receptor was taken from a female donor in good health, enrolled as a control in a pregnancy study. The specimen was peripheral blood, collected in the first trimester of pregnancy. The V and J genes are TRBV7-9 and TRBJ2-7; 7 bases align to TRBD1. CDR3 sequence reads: CASSLADRTYEQYF. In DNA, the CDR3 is TGTGCCAGCAGCTTAGCGGACAGGACCTACGAGCAGTACTTC.